This T cell receptor (beta chain) was found in a study of T cell clones after liver transplantation. At the level of the study: Patients counted as tolerant after at least one year off all immunosuppression, enzymes not exceeding twice normal. Blood was drawn pre-transplant, before withdrawal, and after full or failed withdrawal.

Assay: immunoSEQ multiplex PCR; the TCRdb copy retains only in-frame clones and omits some. The sample has about 85,000 clones; about 84% are singletons. Remarks on this clone: The target antigen is unknown.

General study points: In 5 of 8 subjects, circulating graft-donor-reactive CD4 TCRbeta sequences fell significantly after transplant. Graft donor-reactive T cells may have migrated into the graft rather than being deleted.

The CDR3 sequence is 13 residues long. Germline V lookup: CDR1 SGHRS, CDR2 YFSETQ. Trimming stripped 6 bases from V and 1 base from J, with 11 bases between. V is TRBV5-1 and J is TRBJ2-7; D gene ambiguous. Specimen: CD4+ T cells from blood, collected around 45 months after liver transplant. The sequence was obtained from a human patient who received a liver transplant. The graft donor may have contributed some T cells. This CDR3 is CASTQTESYEQYF. The CDR3 nucleotides read TGCGCCAGCACCCAGACTGAGTCCTACGAGCAGTACTTC.